This record concerns one T cell receptor beta chain sequence. Some clones are missing from TCRdb's copy, which holds only in-frame ones; the method was immunoSEQ multiplex PCR. The sample yields 150,000 to 200,000 clones, more than 70% seen once. These data come from a study of blood T cell repertoires in COVID-19. Background on the study: The United States, Italy and Spain provided the acute and convalescent COVID-19 samples.

The CDR3 spans 14 residues. Germline lookup yields CDR1 GTSNPN and CDR2 SVGIG (reference sequence). The trim removed 5 bases at V and 3 bases at J, leaving 5 bases unmatched. This TCR derives from a woman younger than 45 with acute or convalescent COVID-19. The chain joins TRBV30 to TRBJ2-5; 11 nucleotides match TRBD2. The source material was peripheral blood. The CDR3 protein is CAWAAGLAEETQYF. The CDR3, as DNA: TGTGCCTGGGCCGCGGGACTAGCGGAAGAGACCCAGTACTTC.